This T cell receptor (beta chain) was retrieved from a study of OX40 agonist ivuxolimab in advanced cancers. Whole-study results and caveats: More expanded clones were found, on average, in CD8+ than in CD4+ T cells.

About this clone: Its antigen is still unknown.

Patients were ruled out by autoimmune disease history or systemic immunosuppression. The length of the CDR3 is 16 residues. The V gene's germline CDR1 is MGHRA and CDR2 YSYEKL. Deletions cut 0 bases from V and 1 base from J, with 13 bases between. Clones were read by immunoSEQ multiplex PCR, and TCRdb kept only the in-frame ones, dropping some. The sample has tens of thousands of clones, 75% to 90% seen once; the top ten hold approximately 10%. The sample consisted of CD4+ or CD8+ T cells sorted from blood, taken in a trial of the OX40 agonist ivuxolimab. The receptor's source is an adult with an advanced solid tumor such as melanoma, head and neck, liver or kidney cancer. The chain uses TRBV4-1 and TRBJ2-7; the D gene is possibly TRBD2 (6 bases). CDR3 residues: CASSQDFAGFSYEQYF. CDR3 in DNA: TGCGCCAGCAGCCAAGATTTTGCGGGGTTTTCCTACGAGCAGTACTTC.